The clone carrying this T cell receptor (beta chain) has more than one count but fewer than ten. The length of the CDR3 is 13 residues. CDR1 is SNHLY, CDR2 FYNNEI, per germline. Between the trimmed V and J ends, which lost 2 bases and 6 bases, there was a span of 5 bases. This specimen comes from a study of technical replicates of blood from a handful of donors. This table comes from immunoSEQ multiplex PCR, and its TCRdb copy is limited to in-frame clones, with some not included. The sample carries under 100,000 clones, 65% to 90% recorded once. The sequencing sample was made of PBMCs. The J gene is TRBJ1-6, the V gene TRBV2; D remains unclear. This clonotype was obtained from a human donor in good health. Some clones in this sample may be carry-over from other donors' samples. For the CDR3, the DNA is TGTGCCAGCAGTGAAAACGGTAATTCACCCCTCCACTTT. It is translated as CASSENGNSPLHF.